This T cell receptor (beta chain) comes out of a study of CD8 T cells in ankylosing spondylitis. Findings and caveats of the study: Within ankylosing spondylitis blood, a TCR beta motif made up of seven or eight highly homologous variants appeared to be characteristic. As for the disease-linked clones, they showed a CD8+ phenotype and occurred at relatively low frequencies in peripheral blood. Clones tied to disease were said to be significantly enriched in matched ankylosing spondylitis synovial fluid.

On this clonotype itself: What it recognizes is unknown.

In TCRdb, the 5' RACE reads were re-called with MiXCR into one record per CDR3 protein. The sample contains approximately 300,000 distinct CDR3 sequences, approximately 8% of which appear only once. In germline, CDR1 is SGHAT, CDR2 FQNNGV. The CDR3 contains 15 residues. Trimming removed 5 bases from V and 4 bases from J; junction bases left unmatched: 6. This TCR was recovered from a male donor with ankylosing spondylitis. What was sequenced was blood, either unsorted or a sorted T cell fraction (not recorded which). The chain recombines TRBV11-2 with TRBJ2-7; TRBD1 matches 12 bases. DNA for the CDR3: TGTGCCAGCAGCGCCGGGACAGGGGGCGGTTACGAGCAGTACTTC. Translation gives CASSAGTGGGYEQYF.